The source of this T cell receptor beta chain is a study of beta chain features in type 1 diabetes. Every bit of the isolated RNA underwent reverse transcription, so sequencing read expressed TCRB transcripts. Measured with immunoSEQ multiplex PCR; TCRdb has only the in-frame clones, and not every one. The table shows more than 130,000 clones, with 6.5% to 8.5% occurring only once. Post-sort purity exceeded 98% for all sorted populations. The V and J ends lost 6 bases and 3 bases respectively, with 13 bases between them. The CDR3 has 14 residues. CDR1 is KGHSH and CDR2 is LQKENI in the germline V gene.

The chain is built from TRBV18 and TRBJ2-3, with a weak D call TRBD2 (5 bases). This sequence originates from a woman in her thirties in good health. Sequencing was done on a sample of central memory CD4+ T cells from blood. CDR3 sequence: CASSTYGKTDTQYF. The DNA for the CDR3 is TGTGCCAGCTCCACATACGGGAAGACAGATACGCAGTATTTT.